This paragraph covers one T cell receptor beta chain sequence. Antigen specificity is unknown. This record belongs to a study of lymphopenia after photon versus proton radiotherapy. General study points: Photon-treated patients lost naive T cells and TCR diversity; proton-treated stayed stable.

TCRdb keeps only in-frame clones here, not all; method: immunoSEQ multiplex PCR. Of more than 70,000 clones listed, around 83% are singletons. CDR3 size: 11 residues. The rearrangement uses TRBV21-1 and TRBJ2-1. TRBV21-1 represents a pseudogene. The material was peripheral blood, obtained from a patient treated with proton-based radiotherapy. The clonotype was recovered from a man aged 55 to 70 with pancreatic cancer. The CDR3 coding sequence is TGTGCCAGCAGCAGGATAGTACAGCAGTTCTTC. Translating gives CASSRIVQQFF.